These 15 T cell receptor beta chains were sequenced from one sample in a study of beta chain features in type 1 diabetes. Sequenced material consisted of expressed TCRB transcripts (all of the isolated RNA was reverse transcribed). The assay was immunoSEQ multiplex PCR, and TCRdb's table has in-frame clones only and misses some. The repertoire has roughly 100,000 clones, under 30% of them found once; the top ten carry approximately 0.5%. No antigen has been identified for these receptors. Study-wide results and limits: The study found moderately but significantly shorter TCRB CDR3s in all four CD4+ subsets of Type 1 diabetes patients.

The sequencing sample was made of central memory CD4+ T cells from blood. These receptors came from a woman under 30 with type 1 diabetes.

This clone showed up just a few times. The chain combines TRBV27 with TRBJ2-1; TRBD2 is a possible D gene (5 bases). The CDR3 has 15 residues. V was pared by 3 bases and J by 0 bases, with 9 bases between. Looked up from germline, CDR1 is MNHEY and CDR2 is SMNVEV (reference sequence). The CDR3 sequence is CASSLGGSSYNEQFF. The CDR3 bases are TGTGCCAGCAGTTTGGGTGGGAGCTCCTACAATGAGCAGTTCTTC.

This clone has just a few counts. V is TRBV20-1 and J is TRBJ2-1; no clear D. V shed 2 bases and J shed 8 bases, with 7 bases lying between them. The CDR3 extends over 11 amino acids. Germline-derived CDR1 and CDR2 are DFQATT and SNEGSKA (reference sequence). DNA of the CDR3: TGCAGTGCTAGATTAGTTCATGAGCAGTTCTTC. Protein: CSARLVHEQFF.

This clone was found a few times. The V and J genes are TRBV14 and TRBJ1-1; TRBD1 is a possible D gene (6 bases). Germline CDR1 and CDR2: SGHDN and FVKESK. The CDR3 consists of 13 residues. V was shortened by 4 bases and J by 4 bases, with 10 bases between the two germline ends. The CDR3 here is CASSPWGPTEAFF. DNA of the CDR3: TGTGCCAGCAGCCCTTGGGGGCCCACTGAAGCTTTCTTT.

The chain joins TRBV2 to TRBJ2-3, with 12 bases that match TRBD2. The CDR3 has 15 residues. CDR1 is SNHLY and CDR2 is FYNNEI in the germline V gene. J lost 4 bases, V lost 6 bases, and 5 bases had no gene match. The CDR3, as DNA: TGTGCCAGCAGGGGGACTAGCGGGTATCCAGATACGCAGTATTTT. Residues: CASRGTSGYPDTQYF.

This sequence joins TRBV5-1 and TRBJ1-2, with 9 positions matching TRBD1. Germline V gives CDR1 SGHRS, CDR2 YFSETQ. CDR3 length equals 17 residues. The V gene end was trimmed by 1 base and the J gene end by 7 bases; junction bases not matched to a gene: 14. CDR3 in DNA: TGCGCCAGCAGCTTGACCGGGCCTACAGGGGGCGGAGGTGGCTACACCTTC. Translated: CASSLTGPTGGGGGYTF.

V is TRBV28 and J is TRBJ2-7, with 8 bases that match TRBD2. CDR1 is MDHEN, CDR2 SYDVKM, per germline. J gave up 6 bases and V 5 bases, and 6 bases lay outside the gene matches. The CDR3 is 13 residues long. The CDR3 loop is CASSRDGRAEQYF. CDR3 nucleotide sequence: TGTGCCAGCAGTCGGGACGGGAGGGCCGAGCAGTACTTC.

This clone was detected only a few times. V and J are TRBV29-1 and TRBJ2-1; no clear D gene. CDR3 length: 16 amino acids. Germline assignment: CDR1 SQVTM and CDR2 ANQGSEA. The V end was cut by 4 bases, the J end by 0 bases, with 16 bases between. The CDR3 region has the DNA TGCAGCGTTGGGTCCCGAGGAGCCAGCTCCTACAATGAGCAGTTCTTC. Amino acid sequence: CSVGSRGASSYNEQFF.

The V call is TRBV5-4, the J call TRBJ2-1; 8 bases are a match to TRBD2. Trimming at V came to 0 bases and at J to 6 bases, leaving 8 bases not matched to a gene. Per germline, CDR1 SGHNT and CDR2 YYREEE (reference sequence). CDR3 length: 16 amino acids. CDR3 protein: CASSLAPGTRANEQFF. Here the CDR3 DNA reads TGTGCCAGCAGCTTGGCCCCGGGGACTAGGGCCAATGAGCAGTTCTTC.

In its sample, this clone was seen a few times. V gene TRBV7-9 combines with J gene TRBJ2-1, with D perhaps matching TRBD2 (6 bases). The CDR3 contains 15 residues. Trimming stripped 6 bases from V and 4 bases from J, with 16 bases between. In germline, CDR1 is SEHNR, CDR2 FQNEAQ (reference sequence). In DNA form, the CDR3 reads TGTGCCAGCAGTGCGGCGGGAAACGATTACAATGAGCAGTTCTTC. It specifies CASSAAGNDYNEQFF.

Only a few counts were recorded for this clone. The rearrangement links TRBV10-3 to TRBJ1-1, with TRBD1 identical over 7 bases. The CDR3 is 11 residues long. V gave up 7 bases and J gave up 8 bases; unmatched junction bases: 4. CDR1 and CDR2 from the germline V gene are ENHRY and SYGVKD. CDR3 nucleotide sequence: TGTGCCATCAAACAGGGGTCGGAAGCTTTCTTT. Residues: CAIKQGSEAFF.

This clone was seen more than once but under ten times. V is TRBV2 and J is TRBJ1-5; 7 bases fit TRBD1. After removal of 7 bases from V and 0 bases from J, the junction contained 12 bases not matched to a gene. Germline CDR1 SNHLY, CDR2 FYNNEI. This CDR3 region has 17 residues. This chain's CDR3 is CASTRDRPHTSNQPQHF. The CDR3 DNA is TGTGCCAGCACCCGGGACAGACCCCACACTAGCAATCAGCCCCAGCATTTT.

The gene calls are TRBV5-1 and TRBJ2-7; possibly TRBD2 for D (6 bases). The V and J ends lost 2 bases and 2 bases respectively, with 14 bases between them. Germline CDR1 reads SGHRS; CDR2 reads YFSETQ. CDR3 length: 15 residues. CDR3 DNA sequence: TGCGCCAGCAGCTTAACATGGGAGGAAACCTACGAGCAGTACTTC. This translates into CASSLTWEETYEQYF.

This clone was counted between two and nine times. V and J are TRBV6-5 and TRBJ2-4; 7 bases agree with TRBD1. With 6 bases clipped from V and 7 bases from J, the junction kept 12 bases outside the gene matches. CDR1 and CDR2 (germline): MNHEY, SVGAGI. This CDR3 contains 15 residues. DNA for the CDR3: TGTGCCAGCAGCACAGGGGTTGGGGCCCAGAACATTCAGTACTTC. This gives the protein CASSTGVGAQNIQYF.

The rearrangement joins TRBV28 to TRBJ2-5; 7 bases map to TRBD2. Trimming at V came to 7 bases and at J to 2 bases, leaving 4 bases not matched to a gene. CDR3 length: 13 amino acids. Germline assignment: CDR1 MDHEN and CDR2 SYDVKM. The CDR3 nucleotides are TGTGCCAGCAATAACGGGGGGCAAGAGACCCAGTACTTC. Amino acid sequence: CASNNGGQETQYF. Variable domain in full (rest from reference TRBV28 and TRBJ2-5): DVKVTQSSRYLVKRTGEKVFLECVQDMDHENMFWYRQDPGLGLRLIYFSYDVKMKEKGDIPEGYSVSREKKERFSLILESASTNQTSMYLCASNNGGQETQYFGPGTRLLVL.

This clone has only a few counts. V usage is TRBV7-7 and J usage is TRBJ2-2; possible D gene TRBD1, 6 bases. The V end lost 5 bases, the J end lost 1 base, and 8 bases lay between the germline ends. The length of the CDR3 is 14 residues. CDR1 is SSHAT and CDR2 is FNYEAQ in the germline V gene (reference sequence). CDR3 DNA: TGTGCCAGCAGCCCGACAGGGAACACCGGGGAGCTGTTTTTT. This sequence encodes CASSPTGNTGELFF.